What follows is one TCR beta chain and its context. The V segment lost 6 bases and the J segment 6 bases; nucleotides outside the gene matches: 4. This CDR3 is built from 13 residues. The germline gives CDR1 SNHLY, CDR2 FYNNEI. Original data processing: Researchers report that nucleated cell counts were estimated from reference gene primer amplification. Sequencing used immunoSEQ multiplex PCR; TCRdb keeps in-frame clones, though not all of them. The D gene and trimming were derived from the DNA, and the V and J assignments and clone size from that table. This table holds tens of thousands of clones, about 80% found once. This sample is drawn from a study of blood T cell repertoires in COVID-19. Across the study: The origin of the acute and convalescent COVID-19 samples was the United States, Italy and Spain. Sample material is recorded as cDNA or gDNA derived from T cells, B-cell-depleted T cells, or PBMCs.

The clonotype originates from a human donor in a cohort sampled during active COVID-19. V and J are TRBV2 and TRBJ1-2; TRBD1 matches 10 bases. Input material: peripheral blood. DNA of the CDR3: TGTGCCAGCAGACGGACAGGGGGGGATGGCTACACCTTC. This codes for CASRRTGGDGYTF. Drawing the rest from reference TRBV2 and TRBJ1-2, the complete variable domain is EPEVTQTPSHQVTQMGQEVILRCVPISNHLYFYWYRQILGQKVEFLVSFYNNEISEKSEIFDDQFSVERPDGSNFTLKIRSTKLEDSAMYFCASRRTGGDGYTFGSGTRLTVV.